Given below is one T cell receptor beta chain in context. The antigen is undetermined. These data belong to a study of T cells in Graves' hyperthyroidism and ophthalmopathy. Broader study findings: The blood repertoire included most of the expanded thyroid clonotypes above 0.001.

Authors of the study amplified TCR beta CDR3 regions from RNA transcripts. TCR CDR3 underwent first-round RT-PCR with the HTBI primer set. TCRdb re-analysed the multiplex PCR reads in MiXCR, keeping a single row per CDR3 protein. The table records approximately 100,000 distinct CDR3 sequences, about half of them present only once. Germline lookup yields CDR1 MNHEY and CDR2 SVGAGI. The V gene end was trimmed by 2 bases and the J gene end by 0 bases; junction bases not matched to a gene: 7. This CDR3 comprises 19 residues. The specimen sequenced was blood. This chain connects TRBV6-5 to TRBJ2-1, with TRBD2 identical over 13 bases. This TCR was recovered from a man aged 40-50 years with Graves' hyperthyroidism. The DNA for the CDR3 is TGTGCCAGCAGTTACCGGACTAGCGGGAGTCTCAGCTCCTACAATGAGCAGTTCTTC. Translation gives CASSYRTSGSLSSYNEQFF.